What follows are 9 T cell receptor beta chains derived from one specimen sequenced in a study of blood T cell repertoires in COVID-19 (dated by TCRdb to about 2020). Receptor libraries were prepared by the immunoSEQ multiplex PCR assay. TCRdb mirrors the immuneACCESS table, restricted to in-frame sequences. Some clones are absent from its copies; in checked studies, under half trace to an unresolved V gene, and the reason for the others is unknown. This sample lists over 150,000 clones; more than 85% were detected once. The top ten clonotypes cover 1% to 1.4% of the sample. The sample taken for sequencing was peripheral blood. Source of these receptors: a man younger than 45 with acute or convalescent COVID-19.

The rearrangement uses TRBV5-5 and TRBJ2-5, with D possibly matching TRBD2 (6 bases). V was shortened by 2 bases and J by 5 bases, with 13 bases between the two germline ends. CDR1 SGHKS and CDR2 YYEKEE come from the germline V gene (reference sequence). This CDR3 has 14 residues. The CDR3 sequence: CASSFWRREETQYF. The CDR3 region has the DNA TGTGCCAGCAGCTTTTGGAGGAGGGAGGAGACCCAGTACTTC.

The chain couples TRBV12-3 or TRBV12-4 to TRBJ1-4; TRBD1 agrees at 7 bases. The CDR3 has 12 amino acids. J gave up 12 bases and V 8 bases, and 9 bases lay outside the gene matches. The CDR3 bases are TGTGCCAGCTCACTCCACAGGGGCGAACTGTTTTTT. This codes for CASSLHRGELFF.

The chain carries TRBV5-4 and TRBJ1-2; 8 bases map to TRBD1. Germline V lookup: CDR1 SGHNT, CDR2 YYREEE (reference sequence). CDR3 length: 14 amino acids. The junction had 3 bases not matched to a gene; V was cut back by 4 bases and J by 1 base. This CDR3 reads CASSVQGVNYGYTF. The CDR3 DNA is TGTGCCAGCAGCGTACAGGGGGTTAACTATGGCTACACCTTC.

V gene TRBV19 combines with J gene TRBJ1-3; D is perhaps TRBD1 (6 bases). Germline values: CDR1 LNHDA, CDR2 SQIVND (reference sequence). CDR3 length: 16 residues. V lost 8 bases to trimming and J lost 3 bases, with 20 bases between them. This CDR3 is CASDPRGRGFGNTIYF. The DNA of the CDR3 is TGTGCCAGTGATCCCCGTGGCAGGGGATTTGGAAACACCATATATTTT.

The chain has TRBV28 and TRBJ2-2, with D tentatively TRBD1 (6 bases). The CDR3 is 15 amino acids. Trimming took 5 bases from V and 1 from J, leaving 11 bases between them. CDR1 and CDR2 from the germline V gene are MDHEN and SYDVKM. The CDR3 region has the DNA TGTGCCAGCAGTGGATTGGACAGGAACACCGGGGAGCTGTTTTTT. Translating it yields CASSGLDRNTGELFF.

This chain joins TRBV5-1 and TRBJ1-1; D might be TRBD1 (5 bases). Trimming pared 1 base from V and 7 bases from J, leaving 11 bases between. This CDR3 has 13 amino acids. Germline V lookup: CDR1 SGHRS, CDR2 YFSETQ. The CDR3: CASSLLLGGEAFF. As DNA, the CDR3 is TGCGCCAGCAGCTTGCTTTTGGGGGGTGAAGCTTTCTTT.

Of note for this clone: At one end the junction does not follow the germline gene, possibly because of a read error. The chain employs TRBV7-7 and TRBJ2-5; tentatively, D is TRBD1 (5 bases). Germline CDR1 reads SSHAT; CDR2 reads FNYEAQ (reference sequence). The CDR3 covers 15 residues. This CDR3 reads CASSLGSGHQETQYF. CDR3 in DNA: TGTGCTAGCAGCTTAGGATCCGGACATCAAGAGACCCAGTACTTC. Filled out from reference TRBV7-7 and TRBJ2-5, the complete variable domain reads GAGVSQSPRYKVTKRGQDVTLRCDPISSHATLYWYQQALGQGPEFLTYFNYEAQPDKSGLPSDRFSAERPEGSISTLTIQRTEQRDSAMYRCASSLGSGHQETQYFGPGTRLLVL.

This clone was recorded once. V and J are TRBV4-2 and TRBJ2-5; TRBD2 agrees at 15 bases. This CDR3 spans 17 amino acids. V lost 4 bases and J lost 4; bases outside the gene matches: 7. The germline gives CDR1 LGHNA, CDR2 YNFKEQ. The CDR3 nucleotides read TGTGCCAGCAGCCCGGGACTAGCGGGAGGTCCAGGAGAGACCCAGTACTTC. Amino acids: CASSPGLAGGPGETQYF.

The chain has TRBV24-1 and TRBJ2-2, with D unresolved. Looked up from germline, CDR1 is KGHDR and CDR2 is SFDVKD. This CDR3 is 14 amino acids long. Deletions cut 6 bases from V and 3 bases from J, with 10 bases between. The CDR3 coding sequence is TGTGCCACCAGTATCCAGCGTGACACCGGGGAGCTGTTTTTT. Amino acids: CATSIQRDTGELFF.